This T cell receptor beta chain originates from a study of blood T cell repertoires in COVID-19. Germline CDR1 SQVTM, CDR2 ANQGSEA. CDR3 size: 12 residues. Germline trimming cut 3 bases from V and 4 bases from J; bases unmatched to any gene: 1. Clones were sequenced by immunoSEQ multiplex PCR, and TCRdb holds only the in-frame ones, with some missing. Of over 30,000 clones in the sample, 80% to 90% were seen once. V is TRBV29-1 and J is TRBJ1-2, with 8 nucleotides matching TRBD1. The sequenced material came from peripheral blood. This receptor was taken from a woman aged 80 or over with active or convalescent COVID-19. Here the CDR3 reads CSVDRGPYGYTF. CDR3 nucleotides: TGCAGCGTTGACAGGGGGCCCTATGGCTACACCTTC.